In this sample, the clone carrying this T cell receptor (beta chain) turned up many times. This entry belongs to a study of T cells in Graves' hyperthyroidism and ophthalmopathy. V shed 0 bases, J shed 10 bases, and the junction held 9 bases outside the gene matches. The CDR3 has 16 amino acids. In germline, CDR1 is SGHNT, CDR2 YENEEA. Amplification targeted TCR beta CDR3 regions from RNA transcripts. TCR CDR3 underwent first-round RT-PCR with the HTBI primer set. TCRdb reprocessed the multiplex PCR reads via MiXCR and lists one record per CDR3 protein. The repertoire includes under 800,000 distinct CDR3 sequences, roughly 15% of them detected once, and 9.5% to 13% sits in the top ten.

The chain couples TRBV11-3 to TRBJ2-1, with 10 bases identical to TRBD2. This TCR was recovered from a woman aged 18-29 years with Graves' hyperthyroidism. The sample consisted of blood. The DNA for the CDR3 is TGTGCCAGCAGCTTAGAAGGACTAGCGGTCCCTAGGGAGCAGTTCTTC. Protein: CASSLEGLAVPREQFF.